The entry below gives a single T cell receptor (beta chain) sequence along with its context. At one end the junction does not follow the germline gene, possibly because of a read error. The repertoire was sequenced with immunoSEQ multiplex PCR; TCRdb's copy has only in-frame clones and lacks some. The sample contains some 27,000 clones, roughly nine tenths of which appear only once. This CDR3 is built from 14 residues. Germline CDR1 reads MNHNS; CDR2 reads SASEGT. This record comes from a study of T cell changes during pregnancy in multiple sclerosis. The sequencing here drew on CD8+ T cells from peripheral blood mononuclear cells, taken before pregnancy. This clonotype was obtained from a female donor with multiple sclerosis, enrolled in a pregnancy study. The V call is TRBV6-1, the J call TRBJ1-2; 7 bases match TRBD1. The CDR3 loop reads CASREVGTAYGYTF. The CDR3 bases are TGTGCCAGCAGGGAAGTTGGGACAGCCTATGGCTACACCTTC.